This TCR beta chain appears in the sequencing data of a study of shared clonotypes between healthy human individuals. Study-level background: Donors were a couple of women and a few men aged 18 to 49.

The study separated CD4+ cells into CD45RA+ naive and CD45RA-negative memory subsets. Concerning this clone: The target antigen is unknown. Other DNA sequences in the same sample also yield this CDR3.

Here immunoSEQ multiplex PCR was the method, and the copy in TCRdb shows in-frame clones only, minus some. The table includes 1.5 million to 1.9 million clones, 95% to 99% detected once. This CDR3 contains 13 residues. Germline V CDR1 and CDR2: SEHNR, FQNEAQ (reference sequence). V lost 3 bases to trimming and J lost 5 bases, with 8 bases between them. Broader study findings: Generally, estimated richness proved larger in naive subsets than it did in memory subsets.

The sample was naive CD4+ T cells sorted from blood. Subset specified: CD45RA+ positively selected. This clonotype was obtained from a man aged 25 to 45 in good health. V gene TRBV7-9 combines with J gene TRBJ1-5; no reliable D call. This CDR3 is CASSLWADQPQHF. Written as DNA, the CDR3 is TGTGCCAGCAGCTTGTGGGCAGATCAGCCCCAGCATTTT.